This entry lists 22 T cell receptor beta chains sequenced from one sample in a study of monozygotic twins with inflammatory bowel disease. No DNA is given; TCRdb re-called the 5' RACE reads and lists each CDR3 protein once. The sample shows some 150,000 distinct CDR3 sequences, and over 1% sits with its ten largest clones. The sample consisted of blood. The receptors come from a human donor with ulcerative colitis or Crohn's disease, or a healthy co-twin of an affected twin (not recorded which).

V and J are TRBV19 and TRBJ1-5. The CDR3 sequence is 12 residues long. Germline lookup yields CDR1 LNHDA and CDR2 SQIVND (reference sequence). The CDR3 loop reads CASGFSDQPQHF.

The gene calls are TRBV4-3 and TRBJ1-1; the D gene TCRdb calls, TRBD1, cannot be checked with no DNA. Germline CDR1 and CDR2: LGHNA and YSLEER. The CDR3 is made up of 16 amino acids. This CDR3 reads CASSQVTGAMNTEAFF.

CDR3 region: CASSLGLAGLHLEQFF. This chain uses TRBV4-3 with TRBJ2-1; TCRdb indicates TRBD2, and absent DNA this call remains unverified. The CDR3 runs to 16 residues. Germline V gives CDR1 LGHNA, CDR2 YSLEER.

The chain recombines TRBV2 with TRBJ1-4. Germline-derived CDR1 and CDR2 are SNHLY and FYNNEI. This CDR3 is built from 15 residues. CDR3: CASSVLEGWSWELFF. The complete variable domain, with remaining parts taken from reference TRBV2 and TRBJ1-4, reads EPEVTQTPSHQVTQMGQEVILRCVPISNHLYFYWYRQILGQKVEFLVSFYNNEISEKSEIFDDQFSVERPDGSNFTLKIRSTKLEDSAMYFCASSVLEGWSWELFFGSGTQLSVL.

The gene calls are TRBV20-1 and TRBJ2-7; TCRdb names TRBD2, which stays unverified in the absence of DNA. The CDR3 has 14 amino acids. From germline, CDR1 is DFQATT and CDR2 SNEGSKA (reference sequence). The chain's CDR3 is CSARLAGGSYEQYF.

This chain's CDR3 is CASSSGNAGELFF. The chain is built from TRBV9 and TRBJ2-2. In germline, CDR1 is SGDLS, CDR2 YYNGEE. This CDR3 is 13 amino acids long.

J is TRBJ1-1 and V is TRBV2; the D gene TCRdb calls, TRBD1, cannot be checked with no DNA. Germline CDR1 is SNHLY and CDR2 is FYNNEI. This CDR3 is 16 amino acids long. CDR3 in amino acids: CASREKPDRMNTEAFF.

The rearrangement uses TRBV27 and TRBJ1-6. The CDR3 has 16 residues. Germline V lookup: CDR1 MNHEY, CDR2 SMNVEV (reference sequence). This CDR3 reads CASSLVQASYNSPLHF.

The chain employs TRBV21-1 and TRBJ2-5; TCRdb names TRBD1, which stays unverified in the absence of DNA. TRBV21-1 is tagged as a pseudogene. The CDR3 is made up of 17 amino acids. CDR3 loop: CASSQGFRDRTQETQYF.

CDR3 amino acids: CASSPPGVSDEQFF. The V call is TRBV11-2, the J call TRBJ2-1; TCRdb names TRBD2, which stays unverified in the absence of DNA. This CDR3 is built from 14 residues. CDR1 and CDR2 (germline): SGHAT, FQNNGV.

CDR3 in amino acids: CASGRDYGYTF. J is TRBJ1-2 and V is TRBV12-3 or TRBV12-4. CDR3 size: 11 residues.

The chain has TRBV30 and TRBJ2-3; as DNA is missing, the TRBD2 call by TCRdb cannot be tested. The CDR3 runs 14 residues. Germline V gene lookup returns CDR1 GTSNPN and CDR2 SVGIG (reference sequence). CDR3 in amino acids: CAWRMVAGGVPQYF.

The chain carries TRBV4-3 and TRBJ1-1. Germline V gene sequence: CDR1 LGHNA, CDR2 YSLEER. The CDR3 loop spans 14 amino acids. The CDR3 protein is CASSQDFKGTEAFF.

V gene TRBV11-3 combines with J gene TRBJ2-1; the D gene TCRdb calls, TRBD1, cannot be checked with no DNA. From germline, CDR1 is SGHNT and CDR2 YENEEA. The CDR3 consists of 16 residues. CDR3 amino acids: CASSLGFRDPHNEQFF. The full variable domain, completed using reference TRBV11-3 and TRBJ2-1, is EAGVVQSPRYKIIEKKQPVAFWCNPISGHNTLYWYLQNLGQGPELLIRYENEEAVDDSQLPKDRFSAERLKGVDSTLKIQPAELGDSAVYLCASSLGFRDPHNEQFFGPGTRLTVL.

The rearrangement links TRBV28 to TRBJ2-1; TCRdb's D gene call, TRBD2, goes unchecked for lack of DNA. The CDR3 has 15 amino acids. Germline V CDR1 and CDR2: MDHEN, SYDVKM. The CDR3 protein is CASSNPRHPLNEQFF. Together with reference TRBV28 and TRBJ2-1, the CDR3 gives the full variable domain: DVKVTQSSRYLVKRTGEKVFLECVQDMDHENMFWYRQDPGLGLRLIYFSYDVKMKEKGDIPEGYSVSREKKERFSLILESASTNQTSMYLCASSNPRHPLNEQFFGPGTRLTVL.

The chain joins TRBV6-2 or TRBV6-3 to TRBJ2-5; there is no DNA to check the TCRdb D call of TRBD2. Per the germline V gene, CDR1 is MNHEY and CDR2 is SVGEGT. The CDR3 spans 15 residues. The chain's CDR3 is CASTRTRHRQETQYF.

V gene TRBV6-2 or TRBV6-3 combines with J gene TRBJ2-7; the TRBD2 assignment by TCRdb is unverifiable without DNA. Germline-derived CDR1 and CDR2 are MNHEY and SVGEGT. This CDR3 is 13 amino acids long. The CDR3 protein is CASRRDSSYEQYF.

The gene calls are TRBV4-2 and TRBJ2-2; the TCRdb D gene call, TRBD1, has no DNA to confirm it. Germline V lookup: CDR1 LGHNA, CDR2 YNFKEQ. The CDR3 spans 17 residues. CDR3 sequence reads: CASSQAGAPPNTGELFF.

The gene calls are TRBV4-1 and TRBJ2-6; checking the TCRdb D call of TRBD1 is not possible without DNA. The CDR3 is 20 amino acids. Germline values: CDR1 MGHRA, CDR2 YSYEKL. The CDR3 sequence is CASSQEGWGQGGSGANVLTF.

CDR3 sequence reads: CSTLAGTDTQYF. This sequence joins TRBV20-1 and TRBJ2-3; TCRdb returns TRBD2, unconfirmable since there is no DNA. The CDR3 is made up of 12 amino acids. Germline V gene sequence: CDR1 DFQATT, CDR2 SNEGSKA (reference sequence).

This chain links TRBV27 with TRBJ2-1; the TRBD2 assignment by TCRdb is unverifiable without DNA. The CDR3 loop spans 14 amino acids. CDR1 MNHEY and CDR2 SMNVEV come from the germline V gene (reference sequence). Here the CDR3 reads CASMRLAGKNEQFF.

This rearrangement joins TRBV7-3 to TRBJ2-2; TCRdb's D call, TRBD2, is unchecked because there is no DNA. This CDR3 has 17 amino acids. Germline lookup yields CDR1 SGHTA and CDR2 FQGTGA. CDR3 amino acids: CASSSTGLAGGGGELFF. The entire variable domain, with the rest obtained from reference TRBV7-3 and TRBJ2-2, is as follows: GAGVSQTPSNKVTEKGKYVELRCDPISGHTALYWYRQSLGQGPEFLIYFQGTGAADDSGLPNDRFFAVRPEGSVSTLKIQRTERGDSAVYLCASSSTGLAGGGGELFFGEGSRLTVL.